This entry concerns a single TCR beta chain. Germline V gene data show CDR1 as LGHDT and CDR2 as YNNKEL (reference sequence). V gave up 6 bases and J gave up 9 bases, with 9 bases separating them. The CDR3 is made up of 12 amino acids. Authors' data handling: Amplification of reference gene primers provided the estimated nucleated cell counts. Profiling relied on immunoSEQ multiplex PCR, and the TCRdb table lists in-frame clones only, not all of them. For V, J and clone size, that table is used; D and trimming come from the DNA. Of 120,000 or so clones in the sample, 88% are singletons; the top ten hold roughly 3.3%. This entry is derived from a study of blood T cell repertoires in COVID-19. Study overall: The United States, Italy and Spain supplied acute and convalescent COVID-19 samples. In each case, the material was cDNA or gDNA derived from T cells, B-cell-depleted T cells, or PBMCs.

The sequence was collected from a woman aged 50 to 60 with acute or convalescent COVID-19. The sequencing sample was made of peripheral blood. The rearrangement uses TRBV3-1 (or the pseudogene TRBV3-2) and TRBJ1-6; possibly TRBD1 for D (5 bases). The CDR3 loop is CASRTQGSPLHF. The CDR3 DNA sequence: TGTGCCAGCAGGACCCAGGGTTCACCCCTCCACTTT.